Listed here are 4 T cell receptor beta chains from one sample, sequenced in a study of PD-1 blockade in classical Hodgkin lymphoma. TCRdb's copy holds only in-frame clones and misses some; the assay was immunoSEQ multiplex PCR. Of approximately 21,000 clones listed, 85% were seen once; the top ten hold about an eighth. The time point: cycle 4 day 1 (C4D1), after 5 to 7 weeks of nivolumab. After autologous stem cell transplantation all patients relapsed, and prior brentuximab vedotin exposure differed between cohorts. Sequencing used peripheral blood mononuclear cells (PBMCs), obtained before the fourth cycle of nivolumab. The source is a human donor with classical Hodgkin lymphoma.

The chain has TRBV5-1 and TRBJ2-1, with 12 bases aligning to TRBD2. CDR3 length equals 17 residues. CDR1 is SGHRS and CDR2 is YFSETQ in the germline V gene. Unmatched junction bases numbered 7, after V lost 3 bases and J lost 3 bases. In DNA, the CDR3 is TGCGCCAGCAGCTCAATAGGACTAGCGGGGAGCTACAATGAGCAGTTCTTC. Translation: CASSSIGLAGSYNEQFF.

The chain joins TRBV5-1 to TRBJ2-5; 9 bases are shared with TRBD2. J lost 2 bases, V lost 4 bases, and 6 bases had no gene match. Per the germline V gene, CDR1 is SGHRS and CDR2 is YFSETQ. This CDR3 comprises 15 residues. This CDR3 is CASSKGLAPQETQYF. For the CDR3, the DNA is TGCGCCAGCAGCAAAGGACTAGCGCCTCAAGAGACCCAGTACTTC.

This chain connects TRBV25-1 to TRBJ1-5; D gene uncertain. CDR3 size: 14 residues. Per germline, CDR1 MGHDK and CDR2 SYGVNS. V dropped 8 bases and J dropped 1 base, with 12 bases sitting between them. The CDR3 sequence is CASDRSGSNQPQHF. The CDR3 DNA is TGTGCCAGCGACCGGTCGGGCAGCAATCAGCCCCAGCATTTT.

This chain connects TRBV10-3 to TRBJ2-5; 11 nucleotides match TRBD1. Germline V gene data show CDR1 as ENHRY and CDR2 as SYGVKD. The trim removed 0 bases at V and 5 bases at J, leaving 11 bases unmatched. The CDR3 spans 18 residues. The CDR3, as DNA: TGTGCCATCAGTGAGTCAGGGACAGGGGGTCTCTCGGGTGAGACCCAGTACTTC. It is translated as CAISESGTGGLSGETQYF.